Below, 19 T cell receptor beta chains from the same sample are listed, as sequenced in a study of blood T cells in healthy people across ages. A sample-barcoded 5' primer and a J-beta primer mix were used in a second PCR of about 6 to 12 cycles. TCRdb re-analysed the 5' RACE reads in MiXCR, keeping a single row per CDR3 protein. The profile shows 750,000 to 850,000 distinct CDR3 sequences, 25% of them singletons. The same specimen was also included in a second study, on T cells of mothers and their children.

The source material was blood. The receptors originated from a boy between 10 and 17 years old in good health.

The CDR3 DNA reads TGCAGCGTTGAGTCTGGGCTAGGGGACATGGGCTACGAGCAGTACTTC. Encoded protein: CSVESGLGDMGYEQYF. The chain couples TRBV29-1 to TRBJ2-5; tentative D call: TRBD1 (6 bases). TRBJ2-7 explains the end of the DNA better; the J call may be wrong. The CDR3 sequence is 16 residues long. Germline CDR1 and CDR2: SQVTM and ANQGSEA.

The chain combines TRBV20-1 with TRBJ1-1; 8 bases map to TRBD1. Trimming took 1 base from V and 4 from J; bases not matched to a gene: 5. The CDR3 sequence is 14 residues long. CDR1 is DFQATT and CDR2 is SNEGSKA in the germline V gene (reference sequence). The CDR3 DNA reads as TGCAGTGCTAGAGGACAGGGGATCGGCACTGAAGCTTTCTTT. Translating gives CSARGQGIGTEAFF.

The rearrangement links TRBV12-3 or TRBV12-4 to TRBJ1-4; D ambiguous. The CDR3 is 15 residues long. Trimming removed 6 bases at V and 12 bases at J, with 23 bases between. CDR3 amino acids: CASSNNGWAQQELFF. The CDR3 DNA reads TGTGCCAGCAGCAACAACGGTTGGGCCCAGCAGGAACTGTTTTTT.

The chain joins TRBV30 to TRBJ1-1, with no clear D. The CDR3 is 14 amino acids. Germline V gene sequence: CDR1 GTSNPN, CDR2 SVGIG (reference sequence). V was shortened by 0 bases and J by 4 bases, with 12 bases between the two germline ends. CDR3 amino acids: CAWSVKKWSTEAFF. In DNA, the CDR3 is TGTGCCTGGAGTGTAAAGAAGTGGTCCACTGAAGCTTTCTTT.

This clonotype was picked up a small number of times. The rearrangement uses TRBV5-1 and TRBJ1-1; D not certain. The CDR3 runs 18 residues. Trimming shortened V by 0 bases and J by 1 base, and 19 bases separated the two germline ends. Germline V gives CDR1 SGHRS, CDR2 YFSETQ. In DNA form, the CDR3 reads TGCGCCAGCAGCTTGGTCCCCTCCGGGAAGGGCCAGAACACTGAAGCTTTCTTT. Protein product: CASSLVPSGKGQNTEAFF. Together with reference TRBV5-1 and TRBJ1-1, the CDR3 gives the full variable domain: KAGVTQTPRYLIKTRGQQVTLSCSPISGHRSVSWYQQTPGQGLQFLFEYFSETQRNKGNFPGRFSGRQFSNSRSEMNVSTLELGDSALYLCASSLVPSGKGQNTEAFFGQGTRLTVV.

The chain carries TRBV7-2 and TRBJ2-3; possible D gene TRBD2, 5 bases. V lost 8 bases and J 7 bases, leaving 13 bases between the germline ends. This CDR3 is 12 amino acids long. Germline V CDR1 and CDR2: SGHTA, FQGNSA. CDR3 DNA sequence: TGTGCCAGCGGCCTCGGACTTAATACGCAGTATTTT. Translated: CASGLGLNTQYF.

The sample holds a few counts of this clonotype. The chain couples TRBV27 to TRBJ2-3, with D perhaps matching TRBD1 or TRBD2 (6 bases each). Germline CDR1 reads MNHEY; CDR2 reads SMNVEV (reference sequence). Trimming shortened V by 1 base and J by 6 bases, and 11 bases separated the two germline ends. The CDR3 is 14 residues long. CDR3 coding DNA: TGTGCCAGCAGTTTATGGGGGGCGAGGGATACGCAGTATTTT. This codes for CASSLWGARDTQYF.

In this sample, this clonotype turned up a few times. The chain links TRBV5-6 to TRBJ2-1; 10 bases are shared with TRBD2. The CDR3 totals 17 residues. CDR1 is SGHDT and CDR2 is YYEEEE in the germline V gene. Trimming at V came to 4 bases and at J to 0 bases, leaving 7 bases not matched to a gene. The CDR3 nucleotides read TGTGCCAGCAGCGACGGACTAGCGGACCTCTCCTACAATGAGCAGTTCTTC. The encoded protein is CASSDGLADLSYNEQFF.

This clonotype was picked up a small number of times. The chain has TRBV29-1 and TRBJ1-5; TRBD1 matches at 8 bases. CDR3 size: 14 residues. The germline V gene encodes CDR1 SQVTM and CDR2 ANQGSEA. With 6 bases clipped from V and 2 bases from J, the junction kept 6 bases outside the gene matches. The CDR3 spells CSVEETGGNQPQHF. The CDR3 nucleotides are TGCAGCGTGGAGGAGACAGGGGGCAATCAGCCCCAGCATTTT.

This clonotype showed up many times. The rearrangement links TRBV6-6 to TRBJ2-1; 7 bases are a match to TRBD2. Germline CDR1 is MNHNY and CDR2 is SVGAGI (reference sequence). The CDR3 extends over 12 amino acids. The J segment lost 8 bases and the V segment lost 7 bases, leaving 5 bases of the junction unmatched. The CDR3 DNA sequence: TGTGCCAGCAAGACTAGCATCGATGAGCAGTTCTTC. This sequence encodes CASKTSIDEQFF.

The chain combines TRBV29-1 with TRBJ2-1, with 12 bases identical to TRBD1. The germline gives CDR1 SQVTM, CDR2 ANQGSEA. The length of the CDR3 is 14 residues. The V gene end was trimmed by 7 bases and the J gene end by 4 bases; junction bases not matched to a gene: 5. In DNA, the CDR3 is TGCAGCGGGGGACAGGGGGCGCCGTACAATGAGCAGTTCTTC. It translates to CSGGQGAPYNEQFF.

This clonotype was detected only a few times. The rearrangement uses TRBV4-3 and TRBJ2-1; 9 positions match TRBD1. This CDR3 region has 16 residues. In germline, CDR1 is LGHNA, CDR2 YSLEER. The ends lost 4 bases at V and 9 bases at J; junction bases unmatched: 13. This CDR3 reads CASSPTPGTGSGEQFF. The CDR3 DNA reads TGCGCCAGCAGCCCGACTCCCGGGACAGGGAGTGGTGAGCAGTTCTTC.

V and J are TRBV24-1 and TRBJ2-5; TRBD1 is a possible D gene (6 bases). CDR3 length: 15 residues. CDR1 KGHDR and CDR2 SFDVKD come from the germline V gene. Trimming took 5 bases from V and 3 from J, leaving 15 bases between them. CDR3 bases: TGTGCCACCAGTGCCGGACAGCGAGTAGAAGAGACCCAGTACTTC. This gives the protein CATSAGQRVEETQYF.

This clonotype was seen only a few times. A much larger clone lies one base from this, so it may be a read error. For the CDR3, the DNA is TGTGCCAGCAGTTCCCAAGATGCGGATACGCTGTATTTT. Protein sequence: CASSSQDADTLYF. The J gene is TRBJ2-3, the V gene TRBV27; no clear D. Germline values: CDR1 MNHEY, CDR2 SMNVEV (reference sequence). CDR3 length: 13 residues.

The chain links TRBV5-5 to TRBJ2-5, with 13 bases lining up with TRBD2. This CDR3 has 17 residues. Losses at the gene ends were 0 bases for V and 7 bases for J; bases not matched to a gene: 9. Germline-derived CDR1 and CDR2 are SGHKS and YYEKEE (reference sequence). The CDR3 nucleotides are TGTGCCAGCAGCTTGGTATCGGGACTAGCGGGATTCGGGACCCAGTACTTC. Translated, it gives CASSLVSGLAGFGTQYF.

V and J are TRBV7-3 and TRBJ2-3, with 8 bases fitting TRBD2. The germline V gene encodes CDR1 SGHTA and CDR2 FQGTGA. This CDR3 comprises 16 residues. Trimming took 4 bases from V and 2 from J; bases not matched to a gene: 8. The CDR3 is CASSSQRGQITDTQYF. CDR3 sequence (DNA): TGTGCCAGCAGCTCCCAGCGGGGGCAGATCACAGATACGCAGTATTTT.

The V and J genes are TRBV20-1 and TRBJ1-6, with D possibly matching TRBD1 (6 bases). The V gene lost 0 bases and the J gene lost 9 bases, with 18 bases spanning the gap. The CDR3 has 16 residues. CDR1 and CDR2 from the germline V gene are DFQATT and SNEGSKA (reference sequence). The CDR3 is CSARDQATGVISPLHF. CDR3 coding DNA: TGCAGTGCTAGAGATCAGGCGACAGGCGTTATTTCACCCCTCCACTTT.

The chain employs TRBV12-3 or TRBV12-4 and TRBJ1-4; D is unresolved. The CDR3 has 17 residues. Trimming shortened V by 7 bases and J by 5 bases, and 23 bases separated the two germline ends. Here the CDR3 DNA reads TGTGCCAGCACCCAACGGGTCTTTGGAGGTGAAAATGAAAAACTGTTTTTT. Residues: CASTQRVFGGENEKLFF.

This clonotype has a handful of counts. The CDR3 region has the DNA TGTGCCAGCAGTTACTCGAAAGGTCCTTATGGCTACACCTTC. This codes for CASSYSKGPYGYTF. The chain recombines TRBV6-5 with TRBJ1-2; no firm D call. In germline, CDR1 is MNHEY, CDR2 SVGAGI. This CDR3 region has 14 residues. V was clipped by 0 bases and J by 5 bases, with 10 bases between them.